This T cell receptor beta chain was captured by sequencing in a study of blood T cell repertoires in COVID-19. Study-wide context: Samples of COVID-19 (acute and convalescent) were obtained from the United States, Italy and Spain.

Original analysis: Nucleated cell counts were estimated from reference gene primer amplification. Sequencing used immunoSEQ multiplex PCR; TCRdb keeps in-frame clones, though not all of them. V, J and clone size reflect that table, while D and trimming were determined from the DNA. The data contain over 95,000 clones, roughly 84% of them singletons. This clonotype was sampled from a man between 70 and 80 years old with active or convalescent COVID-19. The sequencing sample was made of peripheral blood.

CDR3 protein: CASSQESYREGTEAFF. CDR3 sequence (DNA): TGTGCCAGCAGCCAAGAGAGTTACAGGGAGGGAACTGAAGCTTTCTTT. The chain joins TRBV3-1 (or the pseudogene TRBV3-2) to TRBJ1-1, with D maybe TRBD1 (6 bases). Germline CDR1 reads LGHDT; CDR2 reads YNNKEL (reference sequence). CDR3 size: 16 residues. Deletions cut 0 bases from V and 5 bases from J, with 16 bases between.